Shown below are 9 T cell receptor beta chains from a single sample sequenced in a study of ipilimumab plus nivolumab after autologous stem cell transplantation. Some clones are missing from TCRdb's copy, which holds only in-frame ones; the method was immunoSEQ multiplex PCR. Of more than 13,000 clones in the sample, around 79% were seen once. Sequences were derived from PBMCs, sampled in a trial of ipilimumab plus nivolumab as post-transplant consolidation. The receptors stem from a male donor with primary mediastinal lymphoma.

V is TRBV20-1 and J is TRBJ2-7; D perhaps matches TRBD1 (6 bases). The germline V and J ends were trimmed by 4 bases and 7 bases, with 8 bases remaining between them. The CDR3 is 10 amino acids. CDR1 and CDR2 from the germline V gene are DFQATT and SNEGSKA (reference sequence). The CDR3, as DNA: TGCAGTGCTAAGGGGGAAGAGCAGTACTTC. Amino acids: CSAKGEEQYF.

This clone was recorded a few times. The genes are TRBV4-1 and TRBJ2-3, with TRBD1 matching over 7 bases. In germline, CDR1 is MGHRA, CDR2 YSYEKL. CDR3 length equals 19 residues. The V and J ends lost 0 bases and 0 bases, in that order; junction bases with no gene match: 12. The chain's CDR3 is CASSQEGTQGVLSTDTQYF. The CDR3, as DNA: TGCGCCAGCAGCCAAGAGGGGACCCAGGGGGTCCTCAGCACAGATACGCAGTATTTT.

The chain links TRBV7-6 to TRBJ2-6; D remains ambiguous. V lost 1 base to trimming and J lost 0 bases, with 4 bases between them. CDR3 length: 15 amino acids. Germline V gives CDR1 SGHVS, CDR2 FNYEAQ. The CDR3 spells CASSLGSSGANVLTF. CDR3 DNA sequence: TGTGCCAGCAGCTTAGGCAGCTCTGGGGCCAACGTCCTGACTTTC. Combining the CDR3 with reference TRBV7-6 and TRBJ2-6 gives the whole variable domain GAGVSQSPRYKVTKRGQDVALRCDPISGHVSLYWYRQALGQGPEFLTYFNYEAQQDKSGLPNDRFSAERPEGSISTLTIQRTEQRDSAMYRCASSLGSSGANVLTFGAGSRLTVL.

V is TRBV2 and J is TRBJ1-1, with TRBD1 matching over 7 bases. J gave up 5 bases and V 7 bases, and 13 bases lay outside the gene matches. Germline V gene lookup returns CDR1 SNHLY and CDR2 FYNNEI. The CDR3 has 15 residues. Here the CDR3 reads CASKRDQGGITEAFF. The CDR3 DNA sequence: TGTGCCAGCAAACGGGACCAGGGGGGAATTACTGAAGCTTTCTTT.

In this sample, this clone turned up a few times. The chain has TRBV7-2 and TRBJ1-1, with D unresolved. V was pared by 4 bases and J by 3 bases, with 9 bases between. The CDR3 totals 13 residues. In germline, CDR1 is SGHTA, CDR2 FQGNSA. CDR3 DNA sequence: TGTGCCAGCAGCTCACAGAGAGACACTGAAGCTTTCTTT. This codes for CASSSQRDTEAFF.

The J gene is TRBJ1-4, the V gene TRBV5-6; 8 positions match TRBD1. V gave up 1 base and J gave up 1 base; unmatched junction bases: 9. Germline V gene data show CDR1 as SGHDT and CDR2 as YYEEEE. The CDR3 consists of 18 residues. As DNA, the CDR3 is TGTGCCAGCAGCTTGTTGCGGGACAGGATCGGAACTAATGAAAAACTGTTTTTT. This sequence encodes CASSLLRDRIGTNEKLFF.

The rearrangement uses TRBV6-1 and TRBJ1-4, with D maybe TRBD1 (5 bases). Germline values: CDR1 MNHNS, CDR2 SASEGT. V was pared by 6 bases and J by 7 bases, with 18 bases between. The CDR3 has 15 residues. CDR3 DNA: TGTGCCAGCAGCCCGGGGGGAGGGAAAATTGAAAAACTGTTTTTT. Protein sequence: CASSPGGGKIEKLFF.

This sequence joins TRBV15 and TRBJ2-3, with D possibly matching TRBD2 (5 bases). This CDR3 contains 17 residues. V was clipped by 1 base and J by 7 bases, with 21 bases between them. CDR1 is LNHNV and CDR2 is YYDKDF in the germline V gene (reference sequence). This CDR3 is CATSRAGGLRPRNTQYF. The CDR3, as DNA: TGTGCCACCAGCAGAGCTGGAGGACTTCGGCCGAGGAATACGCAGTATTTT.

The chain couples TRBV11-2 to TRBJ1-1; D is ambiguous. V was pared by 9 bases and J by 3 bases, with 14 bases between. The CDR3 contains 13 residues. Germline lookup yields CDR1 SGHAT and CDR2 FQNNGV. The CDR3 DNA is TGTGCCAGTCTGGCCCTGAGGGACACTGAAGCTTTCTTT. Its translation is CASLALRDTEAFF.